These T cell receptor beta chains were read from a single sample in a study of cytomegalovirus exposure and HLA in healthy donors. Profiling relied on immunoSEQ multiplex PCR, and the TCRdb table lists in-frame clones only, not all of them. The profile shows around 65,000 clones, around 75% of them singletons. Sequenced sample: PBMCs. The receptors were sampled from a woman under 40 in good health and CMV-seropositive. The CDR3 runs from the conserved cysteine through the conserved F or W. The order of the fields is clone size, J gene, D gene, V gene, CDR3 length, CDR3 DNA, CDR3 protein. A D gene is named only where the DNA matches it firmly. A clone size is listed for some rows: how often the clone was seen (once, few, many), or a class if it is expanded.

clone size: -
J gene: TRBJ1-2
D gene: -
V gene: TRBV14
CDR3 length: 13
CDR3 DNA: TGTGCCAGCAGCCAAGACCTTAACTATGGCTACACCTTC
CDR3 protein: CASSQDLNYGYTF

clone size: -
J gene: TRBJ1-3
D gene: -
V gene: TRBV28
CDR3 length: 15
CDR3 DNA: TGTGCCAGCAGTCAAGCAGGGCTCTCTGGAAACACCATATATTTT
CDR3 protein: CASSQAGLSGNTIYF

clone size: -
J gene: TRBJ1-1
D gene: -
V gene: TRBV2
CDR3 length: 13
CDR3 DNA: TGTGCCAGCAACCCAGGGGCGTTGACTGAAGCTTTCTTT
CDR3 protein: CASNPGALTEAFF

clone size: -
J gene: TRBJ2-7
D gene: -
V gene: TRBV5-3
CDR3 length: 14
CDR3 DNA: TGTGCCAGACTTTATGGGAGTAACTCCTACGAGCAGTACTTC
CDR3 protein: CARLYGSNSYEQYF

clone size: -
J gene: TRBJ2-3
D gene: TRBD2
V gene: TRBV19
CDR3 length: 16
CDR3 DNA: TGTGCCAGTAGTCCGGGACTAGCCCCAAGCACAGATACGCAGTATTTT
CDR3 protein: CASSPGLAPSTDTQYF

clone size: few
J gene: TRBJ1-4
D gene: -
V gene: TRBV27
CDR3 length: 13
CDR3 DNA: TGTGCCAGCAGTTTAGGTGTCGGTGAAAAACTGTTTTTT
CDR3 protein: CASSLGVGEKLFF

clone size: once
J gene: TRBJ2-2
D gene: TRBD2
V gene: TRBV4-3
CDR3 length: 21
CDR3 DNA: TGCGCCAGCAGCCAAGATCTATCTAGCGGAAACCCCAAGAGACTCACCGGGGAGCTGTTTTTT
CDR3 protein: CASSQDLSSGNPKRLTGELFF

clone size: -
J gene: TRBJ2-5
D gene: -
V gene: TRBV7-8
CDR3 length: 12
CDR3 DNA: TGTGCCAGCAGATCGGGTTTAGAGACCCAGTACTTC
CDR3 protein: CASRSGLETQYF

clone size: -
J gene: TRBJ1-4
D gene: -
V gene: TRBV7-9
CDR3 length: 16
CDR3 DNA: TGTGCCAGCAGCAACCCCTGGACAGATACTAATGAAAAACTGTTTTTT
CDR3 protein: CASSNPWTDTNEKLFF

clone size: -
J gene: TRBJ1-1
D gene: TRBD1
V gene: TRBV7-9
CDR3 length: 13
CDR3 DNA: TGTGCCAGCAGCGAGACAGGGGGCACTGAAGCTTTCTTT
CDR3 protein: CASSETGGTEAFF

clone size: -
J gene: TRBJ2-5
D gene: -
V gene: TRBV7-2
CDR3 length: 15
CDR3 DNA: TGTGCCAGCAGCTTAACAGGACCCTCACAAGAGACCCAGTACTTC
CDR3 protein: CASSLTGPSQETQYF

clone size: -
J gene: TRBJ1-5
D gene: TRBD1
V gene: TRBV19
CDR3 length: 16
CDR3 DNA: TGTGCCAGTACTCAGGGACAGTCCCTTAGCAATCAGCCCCAGCATTTT
CDR3 protein: CASTQGQSLSNQPQHF

clone size: -
J gene: TRBJ1-4
D gene: TRBD1
V gene: TRBV27
CDR3 length: 17
CDR3 DNA: TGTGCCAGCAGTTCCGGGACAGGGGCCTACACATCCGAAAAACTGTTTTTT
CDR3 protein: CASSSGTGAYTSEKLFF

clone size: -
J gene: TRBJ1-1
D gene: -
V gene: TRBV5-6
CDR3 length: 14
CDR3 DNA: TGTGCCAGCAGCCCGGAAGGAGTGAACACTGAAGCTTTCTTT
CDR3 protein: CASSPEGVNTEAFF

clone size: -
J gene: TRBJ1-1
D gene: -
V gene: TRBV30
CDR3 length: 13
CDR3 DNA: TGTGCCTGGAACGGGGGGCTGGGCACTGAAGCTTTCTTT
CDR3 protein: CAWNGGLGTEAFF

clone size: -
J gene: TRBJ1-1
D gene: -
V gene: TRBV2
CDR3 length: 12
CDR3 DNA: TGTGCCACCAGGGGAGGTGGAACTGAAGCTTTCTTT
CDR3 protein: CATRGGGTEAFF

clone size: few
J gene: TRBJ2-1
D gene: -
V gene: TRBV5-1
CDR3 length: 15
CDR3 DNA: TGCGCCAGCATCAACCAGAAAGCGGCATACAATGAGCAGTTCTTC
CDR3 protein: CASINQKAAYNEQFF

clone size: -
J gene: TRBJ2-7
D gene: -
V gene: TRBV1
CDR3 length: 15
CDR3 DNA: TGCACCAGCAGCCCCTCGACTAGCCGGCCCTACGAGCAGTACTTC
CDR3 protein: CTSSPSTSRPYEQYF

clone size: once
J gene: TRBJ2-1
D gene: TRBD2
V gene: TRBV27
CDR3 length: 16
CDR3 DNA: TGTGCCAGCAGTTTCCGCCTCACTAGCGGGTCTGGCGAGCAGTTCTTC
CDR3 protein: CASSFRLTSGSGEQFF

clone size: -
J gene: TRBJ2-3
D gene: TRBD1
V gene: TRBV5-1
CDR3 length: 12
CDR3 DNA: TGCGCCACCGGGACAGGGGCAGATACGCAGTATTTT
CDR3 protein: CATGTGADTQYF

clone size: -
J gene: TRBJ2-1
D gene: TRBD2
V gene: TRBV28
CDR3 length: 15
CDR3 DNA: TGTGCCAGCAGTTCCGGGACTAGCGTTGCATCTGAGCAGTTCTTC
CDR3 protein: CASSSGTSVASEQFF

clone size: -
J gene: TRBJ2-7
D gene: TRBD1
V gene: TRBV28
CDR3 length: 14
CDR3 DNA: TGTGCCAGCAGTTTTTGGCAGGGGGCGGAGGAGCAGTACTTC
CDR3 protein: CASSFWQGAEEQYF

clone size: -
J gene: TRBJ2-7
D gene: -
V gene: TRBV7-8
CDR3 length: 14
CDR3 DNA: TGTGCCAGCAGCTTAGGACTCGCATCCTACGAGCAGTACTTC
CDR3 protein: CASSLGLASYEQYF

clone size: -
J gene: TRBJ1-2
D gene: -
V gene: TRBV5-8
CDR3 length: 13
CDR3 DNA: TGTGCCAGCAGCTCCCCCGGGGGGTGTGGCTACACCTTC
CDR3 protein: CASSSPGGCGYTF

clone size: few
J gene: TRBJ1-4
D gene: -
V gene: TRBV4-3
CDR3 length: 17
CDR3 DNA: TGCGCCAGCAGCCAAGAACCCTATCCCGCAACTAATGAAAAACTGTTTTTT
CDR3 protein: CASSQEPYPATNEKLFF

clone size: -
J gene: TRBJ2-7
D gene: -
V gene: TRBV9
CDR3 length: 14
CDR3 DNA: TGTGCCAGCAGCGTAGATGGGGGGAGCTACGAGCAGTACTTC
CDR3 protein: CASSVDGGSYEQYF

clone size: few
J gene: TRBJ1-5
D gene: TRBD1
V gene: TRBV28
CDR3 length: 19
CDR3 DNA: TGTGCCAGCAGTTTACCTCCCGTGTCGGGACAGGGTAGCAATCAGCCCCAGCATTTT
CDR3 protein: CASSLPPVSGQGSNQPQHF

clone size: -
J gene: TRBJ1-2
D gene: TRBD1
V gene: TRBV6-5
CDR3 length: 16
CDR3 DNA: TGTGCCAGCAGTTACTCACCCGGACAGGGGAACTATGGCTACACCTTC
CDR3 protein: CASSYSPGQGNYGYTF

clone size: -
J gene: TRBJ2-5
D gene: -
V gene: TRBV7-9
CDR3 length: 15
CDR3 DNA: TGTGCCAGCAGCTTCACCCAAACAGGGTTGGAGACCCAGTACTTC
CDR3 protein: CASSFTQTGLETQYF

clone size: many
J gene: TRBJ2-7
D gene: TRBD1
V gene: TRBV29-1
CDR3 length: 13
CDR3 DNA: TGCAGCGGGTCCAGGACAGGGGAAAACGAGCAGTACTTC
CDR3 protein: CSGSRTGENEQYF

clone size: -
J gene: TRBJ2-6
D gene: -
V gene: TRBV9
CDR3 length: 20
CDR3 DNA: TGTGCCAGCAGCCCTCAACTTGGGGCTTCCGTGGGAAGCGGGGCCAACGTCCTGACTTTC
CDR3 protein: CASSPQLGASVGSGANVLTF

clone size: -
J gene: TRBJ1-1
D gene: -
V gene: TRBV7-8
CDR3 length: 15
CDR3 DNA: TGTGCCAGCAGCTTAGTTAGGGGGATGAACACTGAAGCTTTCTTT
CDR3 protein: CASSLVRGMNTEAFF

clone size: -
J gene: TRBJ2-3
D gene: TRBD2
V gene: TRBV6-6
CDR3 length: 16
CDR3 DNA: TGTGCCAGCAGTAAGACTAGCGGGAACAACCCAGATACGCAGTATTTT
CDR3 protein: CASSKTSGNNPDTQYF

clone size: -
J gene: TRBJ1-1
D gene: -
V gene: TRBV19
CDR3 length: 13
CDR3 DNA: TGTGCCAGTAGTGTACAGGGTAACACTGAAGCTTTCTTT
CDR3 protein: CASSVQGNTEAFF

clone size: -
J gene: TRBJ1-3
D gene: TRBD1
V gene: TRBV10-3
CDR3 length: 14
CDR3 DNA: TGTGCCATCAGAACGGACAGGTCTGGAAACACCATATATTTT
CDR3 protein: CAIRTDRSGNTIYF

clone size: -
J gene: TRBJ2-4
D gene: -
V gene: TRBV6-5
CDR3 length: 13
CDR3 DNA: TGTGCCAGTAAGGGGTTGGCCAAAAACATTCAGTACTTC
CDR3 protein: CASKGLAKNIQYF

clone size: -
J gene: TRBJ2-2
D gene: -
V gene: TRBV30
CDR3 length: 15
CDR3 DNA: TGTGCCTGGAGTGGAGAGTATGCGCGGACCGGGGAGCTGTTTTTT
CDR3 protein: CAWSGEYARTGELFF

clone size: -
J gene: TRBJ1-1
D gene: TRBD1
V gene: TRBV4-1
CDR3 length: 16
CDR3 DNA: TGCGCCAGCAGCCAAGCCAGGGGGCAAAAGAACACTGAAGCTTTCTTT
CDR3 protein: CASSQARGQKNTEAFF

clone size: -
J gene: TRBJ2-7
D gene: TRBD2
V gene: TRBV25-1
CDR3 length: 16
CDR3 DNA: TGTGCCAGCAGTGAATCCCTTTTCGGGAGGGCCTACGAGCAGTACTTC
CDR3 protein: CASSESLFGRAYEQYF

clone size: -
J gene: TRBJ2-3
D gene: -
V gene: TRBV11-1
CDR3 length: 14
CDR3 DNA: TGTGCCAGCAGCCCACCGGTAGGGAGGGATACGCAGTATTTT
CDR3 protein: CASSPPVGRDTQYF

clone size: -
J gene: TRBJ2-1
D gene: TRBD2
V gene: TRBV7-2
CDR3 length: 16
CDR3 DNA: TGTGCCAGCAGCTTCCTAGCGGGAGGCGGTAAGAATGAGCAGTTCTTC
CDR3 protein: CASSFLAGGGKNEQFF

clone size: few
J gene: TRBJ1-2
D gene: -
V gene: TRBV6-1
CDR3 length: 15
CDR3 DNA: TGTGCCAGCGGGACCCAAATCGGGGGTCCCTATGGCTACACCTTC
CDR3 protein: CASGTQIGGPYGYTF